The 4 T cell receptor beta chains listed next were all sequenced from one sample in a study of shared clonotypes between healthy human individuals. Clones were sequenced by immunoSEQ multiplex PCR, and TCRdb holds only the in-frame ones, with some missing. The profile shows over 1.4 million clones, roughly 96% of them singletons. The source material was naive CD4+ T cells sorted from blood. Sample subset: CD45RA+ positively selected. The receptor set was obtained from a man aged 25-45 years in good health.

The rearrangement uses TRBV29-1 and TRBJ1-5; D remains ambiguous. Trimming removed 2 bases at V and 8 bases at J, with 13 bases between. CDR1 is SQVTM and CDR2 is ANQGSEA in the germline V gene. This CDR3 is built from 13 residues. CDR3 loop: CSVERGQGEPQHF. The CDR3 coding sequence is TGCAGCGTTGAACGTGGGCAAGGTGAGCCCCAGCATTTT.

The chain combines TRBV28 with TRBJ1-4; D is undetermined. This CDR3 region has 16 residues. Trimming removed 4 bases at V and 0 bases at J, with 12 bases between. Germline V lookup: CDR1 MDHEN, CDR2 SYDVKM. CDR3 region: CASSSPRGATNEKLFF. The CDR3, as DNA: TGTGCCAGCAGTTCCCCCCGTGGGGCAACTAATGAAAAACTGTTTTTT.

This clone appeared a single time. This rearrangement joins TRBV9 to TRBJ2-2; D remains ambiguous. V lost 0 bases and J 1 base, leaving 4 bases between the germline ends. CDR1 and CDR2 from the germline V gene are SGDLS and YYNGEE. CDR3 length: 14 residues. Here the CDR3 reads CASSVGENTGELFF. In nucleotides, the CDR3 is TGTGCCAGCAGCGTAGGTGAGAACACCGGGGAGCTGTTTTTT.

This chain joins TRBV28 and TRBJ2-7; 8 bases align to TRBD1. Losses at the gene ends were 3 bases for V and 6 bases for J; bases not matched to a gene: 13. The CDR3 is 16 amino acids. Germline loops: CDR1 MDHEN, CDR2 SYDVKM. CDR3 DNA sequence: TGTGCCAGCAGTTTTTACTCAGGGGGCAATTCTCTCGAGCAGTACTTC. This sequence encodes CASSFYSGGNSLEQYF.